This TCR beta chain comes out of a study of blood T cell repertoires in COVID-19. About the research overall: Collection of acute and convalescent COVID-19 samples took place in the United States, Italy and Spain.

This clone came up a few times. Data came from immunoSEQ multiplex PCR; TCRdb stores just in-frame clones and leaves some out. The table includes under 450,000 clones, under 85% detected once. Participant age was roughly 18 to 89 years, and participants resided in fewer than 30 US areas. Cohorts were assigned according to the clinical history that participants reported. Symptom resolution, clearance, or two negative PCRs marked the recovered donors of Cohort 3. The receptor's source is a woman in her fifties or sixties who had recovered from COVID-19. The sample taken for sequencing was PBMCs or T cells enriched from blood (not recorded which).

The CDR3 DNA is TGTGCCAGCAGCGTGGGGACAGGGAGGAAGGGTGGGACTGAAGCTTTCTTT. This codes for CASSVGTGRKGGTEAFF. The V gene is TRBV9, the J gene TRBJ1-1; the match to TRBD1 covers 9 bases. The germline V gene encodes CDR1 SGDLS and CDR2 YYNGEE. This CDR3 is 17 amino acids long. J gave up 5 bases and V 2 bases, and 13 bases lay outside the gene matches.